This is a list of T cell receptor beta chains from one sample in a study of cytomegalovirus exposure and HLA in healthy donors. The repertoire was sequenced with immunoSEQ multiplex PCR; TCRdb's copy has only in-frame clones and lacks some. The repertoire holds 190,000 or so clones, with 80% to 85% as singletons. The sequenced sample consisted of PBMCs. Receptor source: a woman under 30 in good health and CMV-seropositive. The CDR3 runs from the conserved cysteine through the conserved F or W. The order of the fields is J gene, V gene, D gene, CDR3 length, CDR3 protein. The D gene is left open where the match is weak.

>TRBJ2-3|TRBV4-1|.|17
CASSHPRGGGWTDTQYF
>TRBJ1-2|TRBV20-1|.|11
CSAENKEGYTF
>TRBJ1-1|TRBV6-5|TRBD1|16
CASSLTGGIGDTEAFF
>TRBJ2-3|TRBV5-4|.|16
CASSLALPPRVNTQYF
>TRBJ2-7|TRBV11-1|.|15
CASSPPTWQAYEQYF
>TRBJ1-1|TRBV27|.|13
CASGIGAGTEAFF
>TRBJ1-3|TRBV9|.|18
CASSVGGRAPLSGNTIYF
>TRBJ2-3|TRBV9|.|16
CASSVGEWARTDTQYF
>TRBJ2-7|TRBV2|TRBD2|17
CASSEVSSGRLSYEQYF
>TRBJ2-7|TRBV7-2|.|15
CASSQVAGNPYEQYF
>TRBJ1-1|TRBV6-1|.|14
CASSERQGAAEAFF
>TRBJ2-7|TRBV4-2|TRBD1|17
CASSPTARDRGSGEQYF
>TRBJ2-7|TRBV19|TRBD1|14
CASSPGTGTYEQYF
>TRBJ1-4|TRBV5-1|.|17
CASSLGSPGARGEKLFF
>TRBJ1-1|TRBV5-6|.|16
CASSLGGVFRATEAFF
>TRBJ1-5|TRBV4-1|.|13
CASSQVAHQPQHF
>TRBJ1-4|TRBV7-8|.|13
CASSLDRVTKLFF
>TRBJ1-2|TRBV21-1|.|15
CASSNHGQGASGYTF
>TRBJ2-5|TRBV6-1|TRBD1|15
CASSERQGGEETQYF
>TRBJ1-2|TRBV7-9|.|12
CASSFDTYGYTF
>TRBJ1-6|TRBV6-5|.|15
CASSSGRGSVSPLHF
>TRBJ1-1|TRBV5-4|TRBD1|14
CASSRGQVDTEAFF
>TRBJ1-6|TRBV4-1|.|16
CASSQESAGRDSPLHF
>TRBJ2-5|TRBV27|.|16
CASSSALTTGQETQYF
>TRBJ2-1|TRBV10-3|TRBD1|14
CAISGQGAFNEQFF
>TRBJ1-2|TRBV9|TRBD1|15
CASSSRGTVNYGYTF
>TRBJ2-1|TRBV9|TRBD2|16
CASSATGLAVSNEQFF
>TRBJ2-1|TRBV5-1|TRBD1|13
CASSTITGDEQFF
>TRBJ2-1|TRBV18|.|14
CASSPEGVLGEQFF
>TRBJ2-5|TRBV14|.|15
CASSQVTGSRETQYF
>TRBJ2-7|TRBV4-3|.|15
CASSQGGGGTYEQYF
>TRBJ2-7|TRBV2|.|15
CASGKSGTSIYEQYF